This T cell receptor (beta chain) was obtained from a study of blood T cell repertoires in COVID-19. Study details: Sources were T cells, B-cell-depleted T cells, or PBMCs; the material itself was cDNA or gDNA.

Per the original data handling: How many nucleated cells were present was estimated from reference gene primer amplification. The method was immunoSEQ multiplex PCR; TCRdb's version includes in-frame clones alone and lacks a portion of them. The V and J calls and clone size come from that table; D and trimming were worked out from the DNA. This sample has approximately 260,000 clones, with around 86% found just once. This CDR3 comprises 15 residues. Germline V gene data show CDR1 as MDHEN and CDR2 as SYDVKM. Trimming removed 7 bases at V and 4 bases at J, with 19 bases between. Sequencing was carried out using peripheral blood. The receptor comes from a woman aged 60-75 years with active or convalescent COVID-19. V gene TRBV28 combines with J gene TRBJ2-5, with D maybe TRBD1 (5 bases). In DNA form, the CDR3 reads TGTGCCAGCACCCTCCGTTTGGGGCCCGGAGAGACCCAGTACTTC. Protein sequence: CASTLRLGPGETQYF. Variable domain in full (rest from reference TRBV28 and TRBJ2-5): DVKVTQSSRYLVKRTGEKVFLECVQDMDHENMFWYRQDPGLGLRLIYFSYDVKMKEKGDIPEGYSVSREKKERFSLILESASTNQTSMYLCASTLRLGPGETQYFGPGTRLLVL.